This T cell receptor beta chain was captured by sequencing in a study of vaccination and CD4 T cells after COVID-19. Notes on the study in general: From a median of roughly 21 to 38, SARS-CoV-2-reactive clonotypes increased, though not significantly.

The treatment here: 10-day PBMC culture with coronavirus spike peptide pools or control peptides (ViraFEST assay). Wells contained 1.9 million or so PBMCs each, and these were cultured with about 9.9 IU/ml IL-2 and roughly 9.5 ug/ml peptide pools. The Oncomine TCR Beta short-read assay was what sequenced the DNA obtained from cultured CD4+ T cells. DNA came from CD4+ T cells after culture. TCRdb re-analysed the PCR reads in MiXCR, keeping a single row per CDR3 protein. The table records about 14,000 distinct CDR3 sequences, around two fifths of them present only once. V dropped 3 bases and J dropped 3 bases, with 14 bases sitting between them. CDR1 and CDR2 from the germline V gene are GTSNPN and SVGIG (reference sequence). The CDR3 is made up of 14 amino acids. Note on this clonotype: As yet, its antigen is unknown.

This chain connects TRBV30 to TRBJ2-5; TRBD1 is a possible D gene (6 bases). The sequenced material came from cultured CD4+ T cells from blood. This receptor was obtained from a human donor with COVID-19. Here the CDR3 reads CAWRPGGLKETQYF. The CDR3 DNA reads as TGTGCCTGGAGACCTGGGGGCTTGAAAGAGACCCAGTACTTC.